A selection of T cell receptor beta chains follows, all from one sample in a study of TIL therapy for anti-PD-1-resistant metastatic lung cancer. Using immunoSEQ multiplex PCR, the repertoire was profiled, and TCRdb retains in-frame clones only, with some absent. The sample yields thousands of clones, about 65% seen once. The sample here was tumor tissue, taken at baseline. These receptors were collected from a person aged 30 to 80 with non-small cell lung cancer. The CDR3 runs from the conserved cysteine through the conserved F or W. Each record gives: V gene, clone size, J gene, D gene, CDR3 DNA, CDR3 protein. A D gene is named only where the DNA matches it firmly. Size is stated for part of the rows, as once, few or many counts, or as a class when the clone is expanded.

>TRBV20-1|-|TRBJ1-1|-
TGCAGTGCCAGTAGCTTAGGGGGATCTGACACTGAAGCTTTCTTT
CSASSLGGSDTEAFF
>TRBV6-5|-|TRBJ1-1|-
TGTGCCAGCAGTCGACAGGTCCGGACTGAAGCTTTCTTT
CASSRQVRTEAFF
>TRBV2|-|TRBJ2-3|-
TGTGCCACCGAAGGGGGGGGAACAGATACGCAGTATTTT
CATEGGGTDTQYF
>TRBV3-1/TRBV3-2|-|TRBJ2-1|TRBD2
TGTGCCAGCAGCCAAGGAGCTCCGGGACTAGTCATTCAAAATGAGCAGTTCTTC
CASSQGAPGLVIQNEQFF
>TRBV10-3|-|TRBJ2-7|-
TGTGCCATCAGGGGGTGGACGAGCTCCTACGAGCAGTACTTC
CAIRGWTSSYEQYF
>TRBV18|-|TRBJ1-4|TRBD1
TGTGCCAGCTCACCCGGGACAGGGGGCACTAATGAAAAACTGTTTTTT
CASSPGTGGTNEKLFF
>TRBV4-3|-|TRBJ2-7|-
TGCGCCAGCAGCCAAGACTGGTCGGGGAACTCCTACGAGCAGTACTTC
CASSQDWSGNSYEQYF
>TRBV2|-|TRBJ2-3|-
TGTGCTACTGCGGGGGATACGCAGTATTTT
CATAGDTQYF
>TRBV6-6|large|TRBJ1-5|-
TGTGCCAGCAGGCACAGGGTTCCGGGTCAGCCCCAGCATTTT
CASRHRVPGQPQHF
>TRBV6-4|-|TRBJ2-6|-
TGTGCCAGCAGTGAGGGGGGAACCTCTGGGGCCAACGTCCTGACTTTC
CASSEGGTSGANVLTF
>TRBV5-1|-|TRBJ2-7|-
TGCGCCAGCAGCTTGGAGGGCAGGGAAATGGTAGACGAGCAGTACTTC
CASSLEGREMVDEQYF
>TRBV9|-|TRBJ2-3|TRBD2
TGTGCCAGCAGCGTAGGCGGGGGGGTGGGCACAGATACGCAGTATTTT
CASSVGGGVGTDTQYF
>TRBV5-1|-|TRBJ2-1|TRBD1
TGCGCCAGCAGCTTGGGACAGGGCAAGCACAATGAGCAGTTCTTC
CASSLGQGKHNEQFF
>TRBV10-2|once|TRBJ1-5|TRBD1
TGCGCCAGCAGTGAGTCCGGGCACAGGGGTCAGCCCCAGCATTTT
CASSESGHRGQPQHF
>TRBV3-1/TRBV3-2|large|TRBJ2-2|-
TGTGCCAGCAGCCTAAGACGCCGCACCGGGGAGCTGTTTTTT
CASSLRRRTGELFF
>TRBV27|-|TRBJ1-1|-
TGTGCCAGCAGAGATGCGACAGTTATGAACACTGAAGCTTTCTTT
CASRDATVMNTEAFF
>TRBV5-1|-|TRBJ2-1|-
TGCGCCAGCAGCTGGCAGGGGACCGACAATGAGCAGTTCTTC
CASSWQGTDNEQFF
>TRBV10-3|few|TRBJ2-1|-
TGTGCCATCAGTGAGTCGGGCAGGTCGGTGGTGTTCTTC
CAISESGRSVVFF
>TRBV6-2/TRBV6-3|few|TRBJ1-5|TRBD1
TGTGCCAGCAGTTACCCTATCGACAGGGGGCCCAATCAGCCCCAGCATTTT
CASSYPIDRGPNQPQHF
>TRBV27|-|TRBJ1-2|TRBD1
TGTGCCAGCAGTTTATCAGGAACCTACCAGGGGGATGGCTACACCTTC
CASSLSGTYQGDGYTF
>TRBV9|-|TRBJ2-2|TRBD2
TGTGCCAGCAGCCGCGGACTAGCGGGGTACGGGGAGCTGTTTTTT
CASSRGLAGYGELFF
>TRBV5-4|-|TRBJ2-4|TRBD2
TGTGCCAGCAGCTTGCAGGGCGGGGGTTTGAGAAACATTCAGTACTTC
CASSLQGGGLRNIQYF
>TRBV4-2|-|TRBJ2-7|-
TGTGCCAGCAGCCAAGGACTCAGGGGACGCGGATACGAGCAGTACTTC
CASSQGLRGRGYEQYF
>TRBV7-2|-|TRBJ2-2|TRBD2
TGTGCCAGCAGCGGACTAGCGGGGGGCAACACCGGGGAGCTGTTTTTT
CASSGLAGGNTGELFF
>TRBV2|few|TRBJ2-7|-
TGTGCCAGCCACCCCGGACTACCACCCTACGAGCAGTACTTC
CASHPGLPPYEQYF
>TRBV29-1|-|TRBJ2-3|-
TGCAGCGTTGAAGATAACTGGGGGGCTAGGGGGTATTTT
CSVEDNWGARGYF
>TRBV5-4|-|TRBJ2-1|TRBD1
TGTGCCAGCAGCTTGGAGGGACAGGGCACCTACAATGAGCAGTTCTTC
CASSLEGQGTYNEQFF
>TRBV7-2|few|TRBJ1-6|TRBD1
TGTGCCAGCAGCGGACAGGGGGCGAATTCACCCCTCCACTTT
CASSGQGANSPLHF
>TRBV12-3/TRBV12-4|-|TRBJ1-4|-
TGTGCCAGCAGTCCTAGTCCTGAAGGAAAACTGTTTTTT
CASSPSPEGKLFF
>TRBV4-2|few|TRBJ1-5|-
TGTGCCAGCAGCCAAGCCGACCCGGGCCCGAGGAGTCAGCCCCAGCATTTT
CASSQADPGPRSQPQHF
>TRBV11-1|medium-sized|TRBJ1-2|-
TGTGCCAGCAGCTTAGCGGGTAGACGGGGATTCTATGGCTACACCTTC
CASSLAGRRGFYGYTF
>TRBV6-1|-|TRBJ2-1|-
TGTGCCAGCAGTGAAGCGTTTAACCGGGGGGCCCGCTCCTACAATGAGCAGTTCTTC
CASSEAFNRGARSYNEQFF
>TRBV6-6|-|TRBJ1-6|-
TGTGCCAGCAGACCTTCTAGGGGGGGATATAATTCACCCCTCCACTTT
CASRPSRGGYNSPLHF
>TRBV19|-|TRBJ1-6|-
TGTGCCAGTATGCGGGGTGGCGATTCACCCCTCCACTTT
CASMRGGDSPLHF
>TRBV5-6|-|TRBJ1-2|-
TGTGCCAGCAGCTTGGTGGCAACCTATGGCTACACCTTC
CASSLVATYGYTF
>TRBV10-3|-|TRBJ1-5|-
TGTGCCATCAACGAATGCCGGGACCGAGGTGGTCAGCCCCAGCATTTT
CAINECRDRGGQPQHF